This is a list of T cell receptor beta chains from one sample in a study of Tregs in tolerant kidney transplant recipients. Sequenced by immunoSEQ multiplex PCR; TCRdb stores in-frame clones only, minus some. The sample lists about 120,000 clones; around nine tenths were seen once. Sequencing was carried out using CD4+ T cells from blood. These TCRs come from a human donor in good health. The CDR3 runs from the conserved cysteine through the conserved F or W. The order of the fields is J gene, D gene, V gene, clone size, CDR3 DNA, CDR3 protein. D genes are given only for firm matches. Only some rows state a clone size, as once, few, many or a class for expanded clones.

>TRBJ2-7|TRBD2|TRBV18|-
TGTGCCAGCTCATCCAGACTAGCGGGGGGTGACGAGCAGTACTTC
CASSSRLAGGDEQYF
>TRBJ1-2|-|TRBV30|-
TGTGCCTGGTGGGGACGGAACTATGGCTACACCTTC
CAWWGRNYGYTF
>TRBJ1-4|TRBD1|TRBV29-1|-
TGCAGCGTTTTGACAGGGAGGCATGAAAAACTGTTTTTT
CSVLTGRHEKLFF
>TRBJ1-4|TRBD1|TRBV9|-
TGTGCCAGCAGCGGGGGACAGGGAGGAGGAGAAAAACTGTTTTTT
CASSGGQGGGEKLFF
>TRBJ2-1|TRBD1|TRBV5-1|once
TGCGCCAGCAGCCTTGCTCCCGGGACAGTCTACAATGAGCAGTTCTTC
CASSLAPGTVYNEQFF
>TRBJ2-2|TRBD2|TRBV10-1|-
TGCGCCAGCAGAGCGGGAGCGAACACCGGGGAGCTGTTTTTT
CASRAGANTGELFF
>TRBJ2-7|-|TRBV30|-
TGTGCCTGGAGTGTCCTCAGGGGTTTTTTTTACGAGCAGTACTTC
CAWSVLRGFFYEQYF
>TRBJ2-3|-|TRBV2|-
TGTGCCAGCACCGAGGAGGGGGGCCTTACGCAGTATTTT
CASTEEGGLTQYF
>TRBJ1-6|-|TRBV19|-
TGTGCCAGTAGTATTGCACCGCCGAATTCACCCCTCCACTTT
CASSIAPPNSPLHF
>TRBJ2-2|-|TRBV18|few
TGTGCCAGCTCACCTACTACTCGACAGACCGGGGAGCTGTTTTTT
CASSPTTRQTGELFF
>TRBJ2-1|-|TRBV10-1|-
TGCGCCAGCAGTGAGATTCAGGGGCCCTCGCATGAGCAGTTCTTC
CASSEIQGPSHEQFF
>TRBJ1-2|-|TRBV5-4|-
TGTGCCAGCAGCTTGGCCCTCCGTGCAGAAGCCTATGGCTACACCTTC
CASSLALRAEAYGYTF
>TRBJ2-1|TRBD1|TRBV5-1|-
TGCGCCAGCAGCCCGACCGGGACAGGGGGCTACAATGAGCAGTTCTTC
CASSPTGTGGYNEQFF
>TRBJ1-3|TRBD1|TRBV19|-
TGTGCCATTCGGGACAGGGGAAACTCTGGAAACACCATATATTTT
CAIRDRGNSGNTIYF
>TRBJ1-2|-|TRBV21-1|-
TGTGCCAGCAGCACTAAGGGAGGCTACACCTTC
CASSTKGGYTF
>TRBJ2-2|-|TRBV4-1|-
TGCGCCAGCAGCCAGTCCCAGCTGAGACCCGGGGAGCTGTTTTTT
CASSQSQLRPGELFF
>TRBJ2-7|-|TRBV5-8|-
TGTGCCAGCAGCCTCTGGGGGGCCCCCTACGAGCAGTACTTC
CASSLWGAPYEQYF
>TRBJ2-7|-|TRBV30|-
TGTGCCTGGAATAGGGGCCCCTACGAGCAGTACTTC
CAWNRGPYEQYF
>TRBJ2-1|TRBD2|TRBV18|-
TGTGCCAGCTCCAGACTCGGGGGACTAGCGACCTACAATGAGCAGTTCTTC
CASSRLGGLATYNEQFF
>TRBJ2-7|-|TRBV6-6|-
TGTGCCGGCAGTCCTCGCTATTCCGAGCAGTACTTC
CAGSPRYSEQYF
>TRBJ1-1|-|TRBV25-1|-
TGTGCCAGCAAACACCCGAACACTGAAGCTTTCTTT
CASKHPNTEAFF
>TRBJ1-1|-|TRBV5-4|few
TGTGCCAGCAGCTTTTTCAGCAACACTGAAGCTTTCTTT
CASSFFSNTEAFF
>TRBJ2-5|TRBD2|TRBV5-1|-
TGCGCCAGCAGCCCCACCGGGACTAGCGGGAGAGAGACCCAGTACTTC
CASSPTGTSGRETQYF
>TRBJ2-5|-|TRBV9|-
TGTGCCAGCAGCGTAGCTACTGGACAATTCCAAGAGACCCAGTACTTC
CASSVATGQFQETQYF
>TRBJ1-2|-|TRBV6-1|-
TGTGCCAGCAGTGATATAGGGCGGTCTGGCTACACCTTC
CASSDIGRSGYTF
>TRBJ2-3|-|TRBV6-5|-
TGTGCCAGCAGTAGCACAGATACGCAGTATTTT
CASSSTDTQYF
>TRBJ2-7|TRBD1|TRBV7-6|-
TGTGCCAGCAGCCTGACAGGGCCGCCCTCCTACGAGCAGTACTTC
CASSLTGPPSYEQYF
>TRBJ2-2|TRBD1|TRBV11-2|once
TGTGCCAGCAGCTTAGGATATACCGGGACAGACTACACCGGGGAGCTGTTTTTT
CASSLGYTGTDYTGELFF
>TRBJ1-2|TRBD1|TRBV7-8|-
TGTGCCAGCAGCTTAGGGGGGACAGGGGGCGGCTATGGCTACACCTTC
CASSLGGTGGGYGYTF